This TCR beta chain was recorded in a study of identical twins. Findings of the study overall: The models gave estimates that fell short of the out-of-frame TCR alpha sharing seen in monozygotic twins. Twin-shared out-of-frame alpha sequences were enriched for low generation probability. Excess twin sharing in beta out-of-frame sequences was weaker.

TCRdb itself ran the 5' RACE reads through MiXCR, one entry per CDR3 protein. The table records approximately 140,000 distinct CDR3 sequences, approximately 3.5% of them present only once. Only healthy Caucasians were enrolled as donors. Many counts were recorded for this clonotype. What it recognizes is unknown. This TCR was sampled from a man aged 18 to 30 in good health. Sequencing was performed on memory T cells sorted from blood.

In nucleotides, the CDR3 is TGCGCCAGCAGCTTGAAAGGGCCAGAAGCGGGTGAGCAGTTCTTC. Translating it yields CASSLKGPEAGEQFF. The chain links TRBV5-1 to TRBJ2-1; D is perhaps TRBD2 (6 bases). Germline lookup yields CDR1 SGHRS and CDR2 YFSETQ. V lost 1 base, J lost 9 bases, and 17 bases lay in between. The CDR3 has 15 amino acids.